This T cell receptor (beta chain) was recorded in a study of blood T cell repertoires in COVID-19 (dated by TCRdb to about 2020). In the study overall: Samples covering the acute and convalescent phases of COVID-19 were provided by collaborators in the United States, Italy and Spain. The prospective study material was composed of cDNA or gDNA derived from T cells, B-cell-depleted T cells, or PBMCs. Deeply sampled blood TCRbeta repertoires from subjects exposed to, actively infected with, or recovered from COVID-19 were included in the dataset. The repertoires were released in a freely available public database intended as a resource for research on the immune response to SARS-CoV-2. Samples came from the ongoing ImmuneRACE study (first 160 participants) plus 1,254 subjects from 6 global collaborators. Nearly every sample came with metadata listing a de-identified subject ID, COVID-19 status, age in years and sex. Where available, HLA class I and class II types were obtained from metadata supplied by the sample provider rather than from assay-based typing. Study-wide findings and limitations: Clinical and demographic metadata were provided uncurated, with the amount varying by source and participant.

A remark on this clone: Its antigen is currently not known. Base qualities are missing; no much larger clone stands one base away.

From V the trimming removes 0 bases and from J it removes 10 bases, while the gene matches leave 9 bases of the junction unaccounted for. The CDR3 goes from the cysteine to the phenylalanine over 15 residues. Only the CDR3 region is kept as DNA, spanning 45 bases read in frame from base 1. CDR1 and CDR2 (MNHEY, SVGAGI) derive from the germline V gene. The collaborating institutions used their own protocols to collect whole blood in K2EDTA tubes. For TCRbeta analysis, collaborators shipped samples in one of three forms: frozen whole blood, isolated PBMCs, or DNA extracted from either of those sample types. TCRbeta CDR3 regions were amplified from genomic DNA using the immunoSEQ Assay, a bias-controlled multiplex PCR. On the authors' methods: Nucleated cell counts per sample were estimated from amplification of reference gene primers within the assay. Sequence reads were collapsed and filtered to measure the absolute abundance of every unique TCRbeta CDR3 rearrangement. For each sample, productive Simpson clonality was calculated as the square root of Simpson's diversity index across productive rearrangements. Held by TCRdb, this immuneACCESS table contains in-frame sequences only and omits some clones. Under half of the omission traces to an unresolved V gene where checked; the cause of the rest is unknown. V and J calls and clone size are those listed in that table; D and trimming were worked out from the DNA. This sample is represented by about 140,000 clones; around 80% of them were singletons. The leading ten clones occupy 9.5% to 13% of the sample.

The sequence came from a man in his 60s with active or convalescent COVID-19. Sequenced: peripheral blood. The chain employs TRBV6-5 and TRBJ1-1, with 9 central nucleotides matching TRBD1. CDR3 sequence: CASSYSRQGGSGAFF. The DNA sequence is as follows: TGTGCCAGCAGTTACTCACGACAGGGGGGTAGTGGAGCTTTCTTT.